A selection of T cell receptor beta chains follows, all from one sample in a study of siplizumab effects on memory and regulatory T cells. Repertoires were generated with immunoSEQ multiplex PCR, while TCRdb's copy carries only in-frame clones and drops some. Of 87,000 or so clones listed, about 90% are singletons. Source material: CD4+ T cells sorted from blood. The source is a human donor in good health. The CDR3 runs from the conserved cysteine through the conserved F or W. Fields, in order: D gene, CDR3 length, J gene, V gene, clone size, CDR3 protein, CDR3 DNA. The D gene is left open where the match is weak. The size of a clone is reported for some rows only, either as once, few or many, or as a class for expanded clones.

TRBD1,14,TRBJ2-3,TRBV7-3,.,CASSLGGLGQGQYF,TGTGCCAGCAGCTTAGGGGGACTTGGACAGGGGCAGTATTTT
.,16,TRBJ1-4,TRBV5-1,.,CASSLVGYATNEKLFF,TGCGCCAGCAGCTTGGTTGGCTATGCAACTAATGAAAAACTGTTTTTT
.,10,TRBJ1-1,TRBV19,.,CASLGTEAFF,TGTGCCAGTCTTGGGACTGAAGCTTTCTTT
.,15,TRBJ2-1,TRBV11-3,.,CASSAVGPGLGEQFF,TGTGCCAGCAGCGCAGTTGGCCCGGGGCTGGGTGAGCAGTTCTTC
TRBD2,15,TRBJ2-3,TRBV7-9,.,CASSLVSGSADTQYF,TGTGCCAGCAGCTTAGTTAGCGGGAGCGCAGATACGCAGTATTTT
TRBD2,17,TRBJ2-3,TRBV7-6,once,CASSLGWGGGSTDTQYF,TGTGCCAGCAGCTTAGGATGGGGGGGAGGTAGCACAGATACGCAGTATTTT
.,15,TRBJ2-1,TRBV5-1,.,CASSIQASSYNEQFF,TGCGCCAGCAGCATACAGGCGAGCTCCTACAATGAGCAGTTCTTC
TRBD1,14,TRBJ1-1,TRBV7-9,.,CASSLGQVNTEAFF,TGTGCCAGCAGCTTGGGACAGGTAAACACTGAAGCTTTCTTT
TRBD1,16,TRBJ1-4,TRBV10-3,once,CAISRRPGQGGEKLFF,TGTGCCATCAGTCGCCGACCGGGACAGGGAGGAGAAAAACTGTTTTTT
.,12,TRBJ1-2,TRBV12-5,.,CASGEGSWGYTF,TGTGCTAGTGGTGAAGGGTCTTGGGGCTACACCTTC
.,17,TRBJ2-5,TRBV19,.,CASSMKRDPSERETQYF,TGTGCCAGTAGTATGAAGAGGGATCCTTCTGAAAGGGAGACCCAGTACTTC
.,13,TRBJ2-3,TRBV18,.,CASSSRQLDTQYF,TGTGCCAGCTCATCCCGACAGTTAGATACGCAGTATTTT
.,17,TRBJ1-1,TRBV13,.,CASSGGSFGLMNTEAFF,TGTGCCAGCAGCGGGGGTAGTTTTGGTCTCATGAACACTGAAGCTTTCTTT
.,14,TRBJ1-1,TRBV5-1,.,CASSRRRDDTEAFF,TGCGCCAGCAGCCGGCGACGGGACGATACTGAAGCTTTCTTT
.,13,TRBJ2-5,TRBV11-2,.,CASSLDRGWTQYF,TGTGCCAGCAGCTTAGATAGGGGGTGGACCCAGTACTTC
.,15,TRBJ1-3,TRBV18,.,CASSPSVFSGNTIYF,TGTGCCAGCTCACCGAGCGTCTTCTCTGGAAACACCATATATTTT
.,13,TRBJ2-2,TRBV27,.,CASSFRNTGELFF,TGTGCCAGCAGTTTTAGGAACACCGGGGAGCTGTTTTTT
.,15,TRBJ1-2,TRBV5-6,.,CASSLWGDLVYGYTF,TGTGCCAGCAGCTTGTGGGGGGACCTTGTCTATGGCTACACCTTC
.,14,TRBJ2-5,TRBV7-2,.,CASSLVAGRETQYF,TGTGCCAGCAGCTTGGTCGCAGGACGAGAGACCCAGTACTTC
.,13,TRBJ2-1,TRBV9,.,CASSVEDYNEQFF,TGTGCCAGCAGCGTAGAGGACTACAATGAGCAGTTCTTC
.,13,TRBJ2-7,TRBV7-9,.,CASSPEALYEQYF,TGTGCCAGCAGCCCCGAAGCGCTCTACGAGCAGTACTTC
TRBD1,13,TRBJ1-1,TRBV30,.,CAGEDRATTEAFF,TGTGCCGGCGAGGACAGGGCCACCACTGAAGCTTTCTTT
TRBD1,17,TRBJ1-3,TRBV15,once,CATSRGTGTPPGNTIYF,TGTGCCACCAGCAGAGGGACAGGGACCCCTCCTGGAAACACCATATATTTT